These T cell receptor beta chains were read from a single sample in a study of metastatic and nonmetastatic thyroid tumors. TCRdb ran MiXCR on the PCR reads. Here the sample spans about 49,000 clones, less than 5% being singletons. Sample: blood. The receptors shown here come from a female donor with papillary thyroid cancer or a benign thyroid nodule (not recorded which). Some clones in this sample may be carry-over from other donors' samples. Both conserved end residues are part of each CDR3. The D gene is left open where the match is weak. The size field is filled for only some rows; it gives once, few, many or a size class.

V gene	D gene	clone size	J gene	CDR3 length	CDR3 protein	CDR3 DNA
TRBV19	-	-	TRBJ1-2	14	CASSQGQGNYGYTF	TGTGCCAGTAGTCAAGGGCAGGGGAACTATGGCTACACCTTC
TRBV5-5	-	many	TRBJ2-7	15	CASRSTDRSFYEQYF	TGTGCCAGCAGATCGACAGACCGTTCCTTCTACGAGCAGTACTTC
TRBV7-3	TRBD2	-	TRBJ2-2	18	CASSTGLAGGLGTGELFF	TGTGCCAGCAGCACTGGACTAGCGGGAGGGCTAGGCACGGGGGAGCTGTTTTTT
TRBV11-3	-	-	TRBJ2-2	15	CASSDSRTDTGELFF	TGTGCCAGCAGTGATTCTCGGACTGACACCGGGGAGCTGTTTTTT
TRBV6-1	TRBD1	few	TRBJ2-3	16	CASSRRSGQRTDTQYF	TGTGCCAGCAGTAGACGCTCGGGACAGCGCACAGATACGCAGTATTTT
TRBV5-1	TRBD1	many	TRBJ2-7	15	CASSFGTGATYEQYF	TGCGCCAGCAGCTTCGGGACAGGAGCTACCTACGAGCAGTACTTC
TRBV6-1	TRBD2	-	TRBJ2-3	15	CASSEERGCPDTQYF	TGTGCCAGCAGTGAAGAGCGGGGGTGCCCAGATACGCAGTATTTT
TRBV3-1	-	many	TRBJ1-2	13	CASSSDRGGGYTF	TGTGCCAGCAGCTCAGACAGAGGAGGAGGCTACACCTTC
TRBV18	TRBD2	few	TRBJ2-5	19	CASSPLPLGSGSSGETQYF	TGTGCCAGCTCGCCTCTGCCCTTGGGTAGCGGGAGCTCGGGGGAGACCCAGTACTTC
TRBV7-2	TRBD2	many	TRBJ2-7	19	CASSLAKSGRAGSSYEQYF	TGTGCCAGCAGCTTAGCGAAAAGCGGGAGGGCCGGGAGCTCCTACGAGCAGTACTTC
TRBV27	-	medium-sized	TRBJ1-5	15	CASRLGQLSNQPQHF	TGTGCCAGCAGACTTGGACAGTTAAGCAATCAGCCCCAGCATTTT
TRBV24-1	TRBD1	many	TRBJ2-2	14	CATSDGTDTGELFF	TGTGCCACCAGTGATGGGACAGACACCGGGGAGCTGTTTTTT
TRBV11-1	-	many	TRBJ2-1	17	CASSPWRNGASYNEQFF	TGTGCCAGCAGCCCGTGGAGGAATGGCGCTTCCTACAATGAGCAGTTCTTC
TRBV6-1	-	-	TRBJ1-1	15	CASSDPGRPNTEAFF	TGTGCCAGCAGTGACCCGGGACGCCCGAACACTGAAGCCTTCTTT
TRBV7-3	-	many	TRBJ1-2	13	CASSLSQNYGYTF	TGTGCCAGCAGCTTAAGCCAGAACTATGGCTACACCTTC
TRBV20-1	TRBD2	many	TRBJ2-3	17	CSARGSGRAGGTDTQYF	TGCAGTGCTAGAGGATCAGGGAGGGCCGGGGGCACAGATACGCAGTATTTT
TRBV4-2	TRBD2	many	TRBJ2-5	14	CASSQAGGVETQYF	TGTGCCAGCAGCCAAGCGGGAGGAGTGGAGACCCAGTACTTC
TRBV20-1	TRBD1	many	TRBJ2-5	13	CSAINTGGETQYF	TGCAGTGCCATAAACACAGGGGGAGAGACCCAGTACTTC
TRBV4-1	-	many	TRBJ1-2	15	CASSQPLTVNYGYTF	TGCGCCAGCAGCCAGCCCCTGACAGTCAACTATGGCTACACCTTC
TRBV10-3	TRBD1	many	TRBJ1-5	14	CAISGQGRDQPQHF	TGTGCCATCAGCGGACAGGGTAGAGATCAGCCCCAGCATTTT
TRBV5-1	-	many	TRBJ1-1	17	CASSFQYLFGAASEAFF	TGCGCCAGCAGCTTTCAATATCTCTTCGGCGCAGCAAGTGAAGCTTTCTTT
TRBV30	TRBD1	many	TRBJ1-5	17	CAWRGQGVGNRDQPQHF	TGTGCCTGGCGGGGACAGGGTGTGGGCAATCGGGATCAGCCCCAGCATTTT
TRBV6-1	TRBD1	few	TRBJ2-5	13	CASVTGDQGTQYF	TGTGCCAGCGTAACAGGGGATCAGGGGACCCAGTACTTC
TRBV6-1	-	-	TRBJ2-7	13	CASSEPLSYEQYF	TGTGCCAGCAGTGAACCCCTCTCCTACGAGCAGTACTTC
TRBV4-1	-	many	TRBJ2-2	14	CASSRYSGTGELFF	TGCGCCAGCAGCCGTTACTCCGGGACTGGGGAGCTGTTTTTT
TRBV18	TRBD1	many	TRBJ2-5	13	CASSPDRMETQYF	TGTGCCAGCTCGCCGGACAGGATGGAGACCCAGTACTTC
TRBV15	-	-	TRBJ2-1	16	CATSRAVGLSYNEQFF	TGTGCCACCAGCAGAGCTGTAGGGCTGAGTTACAATGAGCAGTTCTTC